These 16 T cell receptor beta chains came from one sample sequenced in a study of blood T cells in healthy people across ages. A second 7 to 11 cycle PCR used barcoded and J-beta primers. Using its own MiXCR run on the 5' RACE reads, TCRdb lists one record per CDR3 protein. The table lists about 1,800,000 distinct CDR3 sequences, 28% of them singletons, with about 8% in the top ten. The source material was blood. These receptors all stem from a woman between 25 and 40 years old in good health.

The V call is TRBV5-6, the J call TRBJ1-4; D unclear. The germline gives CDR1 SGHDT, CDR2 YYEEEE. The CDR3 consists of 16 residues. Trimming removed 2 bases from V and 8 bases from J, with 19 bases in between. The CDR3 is CASSFSRAYAGEKLFF. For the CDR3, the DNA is TGTGCCAGCAGCTTCAGCCGGGCATACGCCGGGGAAAAACTGTTTTTT.

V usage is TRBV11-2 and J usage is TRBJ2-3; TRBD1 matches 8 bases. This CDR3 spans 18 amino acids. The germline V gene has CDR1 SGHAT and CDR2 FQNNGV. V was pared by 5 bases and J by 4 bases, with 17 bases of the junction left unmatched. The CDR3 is CASSPNGVRDRYPDTQYF. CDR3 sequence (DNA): TGTGCCAGCAGCCCGAACGGTGTCCGGGACAGGTACCCAGATACGCAGTATTTT.

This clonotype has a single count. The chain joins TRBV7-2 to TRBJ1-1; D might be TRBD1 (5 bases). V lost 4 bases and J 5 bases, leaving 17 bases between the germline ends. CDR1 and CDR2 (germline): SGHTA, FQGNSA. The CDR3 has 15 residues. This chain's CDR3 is CASSSLTVRGTEAFF. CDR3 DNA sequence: TGTGCCAGCAGCTCTCTAACGGTCCGGGGGACTGAAGCTTTCTTT.

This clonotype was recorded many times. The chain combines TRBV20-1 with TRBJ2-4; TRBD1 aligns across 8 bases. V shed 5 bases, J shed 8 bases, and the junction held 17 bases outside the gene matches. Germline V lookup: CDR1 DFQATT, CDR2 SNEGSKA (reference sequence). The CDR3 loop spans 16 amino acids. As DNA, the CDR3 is TGCAGTGCTCCCCGGACAGGGACATTGGGCGGGGACATTCAGTACTTC. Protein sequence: CSAPRTGTLGGDIQYF.

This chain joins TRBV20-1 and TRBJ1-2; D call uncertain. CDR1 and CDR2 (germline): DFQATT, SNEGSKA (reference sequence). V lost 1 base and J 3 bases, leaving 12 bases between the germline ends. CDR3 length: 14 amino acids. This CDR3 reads CSARAAGEYYGYTF. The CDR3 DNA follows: TGCAGTGCTAGAGCCGCAGGCGAATACTATGGCTACACCTTC.

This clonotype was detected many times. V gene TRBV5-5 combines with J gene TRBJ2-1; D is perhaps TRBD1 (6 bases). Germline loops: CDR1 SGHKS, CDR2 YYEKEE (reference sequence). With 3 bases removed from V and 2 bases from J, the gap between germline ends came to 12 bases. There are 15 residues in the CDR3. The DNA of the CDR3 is TGTGCCAGCAGCTCCTTAGACAGGACCTACAATGAGCAGTTCTTC. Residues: CASSSLDRTYNEQFF.

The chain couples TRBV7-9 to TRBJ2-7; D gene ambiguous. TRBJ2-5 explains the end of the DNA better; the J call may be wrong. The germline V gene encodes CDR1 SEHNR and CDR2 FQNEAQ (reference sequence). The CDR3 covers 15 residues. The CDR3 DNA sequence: TGTGCCAGCAGCTTCTACGGCAGACAACGAGAGACCCAGTACTTC. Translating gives CASSFYGRQRETQYF.

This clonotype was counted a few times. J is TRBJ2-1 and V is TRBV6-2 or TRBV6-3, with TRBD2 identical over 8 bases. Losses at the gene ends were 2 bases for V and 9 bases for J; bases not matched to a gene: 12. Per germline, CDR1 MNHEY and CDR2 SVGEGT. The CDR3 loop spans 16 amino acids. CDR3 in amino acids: CASSYVTGRASGEQFF. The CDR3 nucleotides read TGTGCCAGCAGTTACGTTACCGGGAGGGCCTCGGGTGAGCAGTTCTTC.

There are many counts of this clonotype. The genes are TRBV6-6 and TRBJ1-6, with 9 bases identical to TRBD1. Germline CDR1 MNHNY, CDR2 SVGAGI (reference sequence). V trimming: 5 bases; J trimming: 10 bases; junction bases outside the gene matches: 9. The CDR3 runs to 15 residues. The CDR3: CASSPSRDRDSPLHF. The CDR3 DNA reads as TGTGCCAGCAGTCCATCCCGGGACAGGGACTCACCCCTCCACTTT.

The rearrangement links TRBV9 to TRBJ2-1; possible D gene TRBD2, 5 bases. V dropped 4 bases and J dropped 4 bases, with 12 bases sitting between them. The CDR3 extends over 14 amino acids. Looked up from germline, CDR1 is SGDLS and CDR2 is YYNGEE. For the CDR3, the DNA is TGTGCCAGCAGCCCTCGAGGGTTTTACAATGAGCAGTTCTTC. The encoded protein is CASSPRGFYNEQFF.

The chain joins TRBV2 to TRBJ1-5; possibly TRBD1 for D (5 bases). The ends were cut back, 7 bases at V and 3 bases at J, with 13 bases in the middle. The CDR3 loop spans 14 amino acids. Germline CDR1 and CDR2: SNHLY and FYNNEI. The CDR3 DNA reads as TGTGCCAGCAACGACAGACGAGCCAATCAGCCCCAGCATTTT. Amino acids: CASNDRRANQPQHF.

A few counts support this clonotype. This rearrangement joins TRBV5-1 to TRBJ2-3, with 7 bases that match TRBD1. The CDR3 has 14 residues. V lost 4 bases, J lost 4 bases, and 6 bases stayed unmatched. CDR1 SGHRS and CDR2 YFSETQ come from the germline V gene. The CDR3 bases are TGCGCCAGCAGCGGACTCCAGGGGGCAGATACGCAGTATTTT. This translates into CASSGLQGADTQYF. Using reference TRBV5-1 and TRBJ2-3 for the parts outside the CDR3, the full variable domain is KAGVTQTPRYLIKTRGQQVTLSCSPISGHRSVSWYQQTPGQGLQFLFEYFSETQRNKGNFPGRFSGRQFSNSRSEMNVSTLELGDSALYLCASSGLQGADTQYFGPGTRLTVL.

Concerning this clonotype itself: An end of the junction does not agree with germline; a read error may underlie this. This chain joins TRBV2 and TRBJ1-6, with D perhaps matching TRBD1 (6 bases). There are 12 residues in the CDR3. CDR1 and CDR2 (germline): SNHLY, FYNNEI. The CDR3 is CASRDSNSPPHF. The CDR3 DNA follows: TGTGCCAGCAGGGACAGTAATTCACCCCCCCACTTT.

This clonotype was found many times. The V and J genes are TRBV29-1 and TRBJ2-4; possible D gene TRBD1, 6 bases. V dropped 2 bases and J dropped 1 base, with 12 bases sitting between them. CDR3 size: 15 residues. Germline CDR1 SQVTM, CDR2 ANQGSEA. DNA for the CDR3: TGCAGCGTTGAAAGTAACACAGGGGCCAAAAACATTCAGTACTTC. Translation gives CSVESNTGAKNIQYF.

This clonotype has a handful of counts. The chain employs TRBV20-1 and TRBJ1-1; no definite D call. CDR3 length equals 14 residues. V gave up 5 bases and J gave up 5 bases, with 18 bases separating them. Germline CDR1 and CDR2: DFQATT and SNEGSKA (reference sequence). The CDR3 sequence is CSASAVRAGTEAFF. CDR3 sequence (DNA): TGCAGTGCTTCGGCAGTGAGGGCTGGGACTGAAGCTTTCTTT.

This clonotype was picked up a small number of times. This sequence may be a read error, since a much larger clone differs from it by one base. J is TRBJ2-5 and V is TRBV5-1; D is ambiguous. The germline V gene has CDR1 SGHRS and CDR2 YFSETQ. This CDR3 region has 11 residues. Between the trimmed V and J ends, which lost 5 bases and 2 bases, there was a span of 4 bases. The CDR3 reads CASRMQETQYF. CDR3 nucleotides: TGCGCCAGCAGAATGCAAGAGACCCAGTACTTC.